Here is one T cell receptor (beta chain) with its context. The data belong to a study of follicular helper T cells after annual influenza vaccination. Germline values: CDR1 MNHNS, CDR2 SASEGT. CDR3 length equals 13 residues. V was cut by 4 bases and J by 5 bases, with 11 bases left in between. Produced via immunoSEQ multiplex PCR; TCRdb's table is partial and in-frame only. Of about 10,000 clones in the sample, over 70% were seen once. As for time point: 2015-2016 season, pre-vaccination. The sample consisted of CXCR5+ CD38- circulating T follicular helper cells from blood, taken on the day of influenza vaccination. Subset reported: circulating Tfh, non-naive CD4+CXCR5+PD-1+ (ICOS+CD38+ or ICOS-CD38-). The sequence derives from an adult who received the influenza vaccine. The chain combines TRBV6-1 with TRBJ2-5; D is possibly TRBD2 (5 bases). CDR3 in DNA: TGTGCCAGCAGTGCTTGGGAGTTGGAGACCCAGTACTTC. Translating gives CASSAWELETQYF.